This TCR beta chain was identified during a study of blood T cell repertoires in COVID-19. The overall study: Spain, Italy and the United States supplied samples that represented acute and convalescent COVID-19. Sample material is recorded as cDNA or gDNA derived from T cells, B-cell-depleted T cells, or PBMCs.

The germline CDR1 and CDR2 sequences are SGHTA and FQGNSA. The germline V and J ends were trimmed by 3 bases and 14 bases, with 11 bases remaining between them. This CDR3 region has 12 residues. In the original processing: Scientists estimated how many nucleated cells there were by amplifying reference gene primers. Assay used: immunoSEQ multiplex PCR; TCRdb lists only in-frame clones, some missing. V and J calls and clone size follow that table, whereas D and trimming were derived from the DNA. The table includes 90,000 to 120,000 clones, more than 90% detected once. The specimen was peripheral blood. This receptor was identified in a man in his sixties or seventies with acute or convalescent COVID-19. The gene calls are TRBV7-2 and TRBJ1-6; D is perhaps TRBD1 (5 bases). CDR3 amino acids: CASSFPGGALHF. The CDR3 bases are TGTGCCAGCAGCTTCCCGGGGGGAGCCCTCCACTTT.